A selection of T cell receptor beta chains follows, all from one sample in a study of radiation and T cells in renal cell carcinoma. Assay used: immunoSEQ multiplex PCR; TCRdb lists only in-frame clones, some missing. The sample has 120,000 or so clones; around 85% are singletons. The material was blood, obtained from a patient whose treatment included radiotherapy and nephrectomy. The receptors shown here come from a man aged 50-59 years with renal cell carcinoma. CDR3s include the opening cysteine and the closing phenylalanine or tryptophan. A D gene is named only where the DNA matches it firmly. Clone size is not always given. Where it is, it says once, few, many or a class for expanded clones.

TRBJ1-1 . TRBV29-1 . CSVVGVGDTEAFF TGCAGCGTTGTTGGTGTCGGCGACACTGAAGCTTTCTTT
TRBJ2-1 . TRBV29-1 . CSASGNNDRQFF TGCAGCGCCAGCGGAAACAATGATCGGCAGTTCTTC
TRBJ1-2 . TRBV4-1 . CASSQGGATYGYTF TGCGCCAGCAGCCAAGGAGGGGCCACCTATGGCTACACCTTC
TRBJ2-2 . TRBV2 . CANKPGLNTGELFF TGTGCCAATAAACCGGGACTGAACACCGGGGAGCTGTTTTTT
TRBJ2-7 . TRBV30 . CAWRGAPTYEQYF TGTGCCTGGAGAGGTGCGCCGACCTACGAGCAGTACTTC
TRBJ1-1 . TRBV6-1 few CASSAGASGLTEAFF TGTGCCAGCAGTGCCGGAGCAAGTGGCCTCACTGAAGCTTTCTTT
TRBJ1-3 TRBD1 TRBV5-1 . CASSSGTGGLSGNTIYF TGCGCCAGCAGCTCCGGGACAGGGGGTCTCTCTGGAAACACCATATATTTT
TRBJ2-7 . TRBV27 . CASSWIDSYEQYF TGTGCCAGCAGTTGGATCGACAGCTACGAGCAGTACTTC
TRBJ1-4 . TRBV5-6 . CASSLWTSGVSNEKLFF TGTGCCAGCAGCTTATGGACATCGGGTGTTTCTAATGAAAAACTGTTTTTT
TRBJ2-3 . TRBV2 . CASTSEGSSTDTQYF TGTGCCAGCACCTCGGAGGGGTCTAGCACAGATACGCAGTATTTT
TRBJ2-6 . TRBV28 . CASSFQIGANVLTF TGTGCCAGCAGTTTTCAGATCGGGGCCAACGTCCTGACTTTC
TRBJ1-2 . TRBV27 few CASSLRDSF TGTGCCAGCAGTCTCCGGGACTCCTTC
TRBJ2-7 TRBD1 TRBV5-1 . CASSLGQGFNEQYF TGCGCCAGCAGCTTGGGACAGGGATTCAACGAGCAGTACTTC
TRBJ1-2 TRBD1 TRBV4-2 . CASSQGTGEGGYTF TGTGCCAGCAGCCAAGGGACAGGGGAAGGTGGCTACACCTTC
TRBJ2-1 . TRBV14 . CASSFLAGAYNEQFF TGTGCCAGCAGCTTTTTGGCAGGGGCGTACAATGAGCAGTTCTTC
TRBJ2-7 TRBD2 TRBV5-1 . CASSPGLAGSTSYEQYF TGCGCCAGCAGCCCGGGACTAGCGGGGTCTACATCCTACGAGCAGTACTTC
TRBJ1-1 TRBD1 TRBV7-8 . CASSIRDRESPEAFF TGTGCCAGCAGCATCCGGGACAGGGAATCCCCTGAAGCTTTCTTT
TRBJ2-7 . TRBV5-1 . CASSEQGGSYEQYF TGCGCCAGCAGCGAACAGGGAGGTAGCTACGAGCAGTACTTC